Below are 4 T cell receptor beta chains sequenced from a single sample in a study of low-dose radiotherapy and immunotherapy resistance in tumors. cDNA synthesis used a TRAV/TRBV-specific primer set for both chains. TCR amplification ran approximately 20 PCR cycles using constant-region and V-primer adapter primers. Using its own MiXCR run on the reads, TCRdb lists one record per CDR3 protein. The data show roughly 16,000 distinct CDR3 sequences, with approximately 70% seen just once and approximately 5.3% held by the top ten. These receptors all stem from a human donor with advanced metastatic prostate, ovarian, gallbladder or colorectal cancer (not recorded which). This table probably holds off-target reads from a library built for another chain.

In this sample, this clonotype turned up once. The chain is built from TRBV12-5 and TRBJ2-5; D remains unclear. CDR3 length equals 12 residues. The germline gives CDR1 LGHNT, CDR2 FRNRAP. Between the trimmed V and J ends, which lost 0 bases and 5 bases, there was a span of 4 bases. CDR3 region: CASGLVRETQYF. Written as DNA, the CDR3 is TGTGCTAGTGGTTTGGTCCGGGAGACCCAGTACTTC.

The chain carries TRBV21-1 and TRBJ2-1. TRBV21-1 is shown as a pseudogene. The CDR3 is made up of 14 amino acids. This CDR3 is CASSCIGSYNEQFF. The CDR3 DNA sequence: TGTGCCAGCAGCTGCATAGGGTCCTACAATGAGCAGTTCTTC.

This chain links TRBV20-1 with TRBJ1-6, with 7 bases lining up with TRBD1. V trimming: 3 bases; J trimming: 7 bases; junction bases outside the gene matches: 9. The CDR3 is made up of 15 amino acids. Germline values: CDR1 DFQATT, CDR2 SNEGSKA (reference sequence). CDR3: CSARGTENPNSPLHF. DNA for the CDR3: TGCAGTGCTAGGGGGACAGAAAACCCAAATTCACCCCTCCACTTT.

As for this clonotype: A junction end diverges from the germline sequence, so it may reflect a read error. V gene TRBV4-1 combines with J gene TRBJ2-2, with 7 bases fitting TRBD2. CDR3 length equals 16 residues. CDR1 MGHRA and CDR2 YSYEKL come from the germline V gene. CDR3 DNA: TGTGCCAGCCGGTCGGTGGGGGGGGCGAACACCGGGGAGCTGTTTTTT. Translation gives CASRSVGGANTGELFF.